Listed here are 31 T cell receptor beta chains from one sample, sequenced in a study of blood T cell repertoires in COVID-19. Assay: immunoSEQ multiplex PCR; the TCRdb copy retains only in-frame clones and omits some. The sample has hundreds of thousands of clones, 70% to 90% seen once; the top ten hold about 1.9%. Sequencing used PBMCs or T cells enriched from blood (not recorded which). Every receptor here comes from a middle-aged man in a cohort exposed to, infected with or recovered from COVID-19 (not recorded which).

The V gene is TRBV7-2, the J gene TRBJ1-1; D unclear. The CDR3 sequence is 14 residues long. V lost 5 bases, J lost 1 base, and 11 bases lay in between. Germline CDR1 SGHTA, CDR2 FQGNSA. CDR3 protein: CASSQARGNTEAFF. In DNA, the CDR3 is TGTGCCAGCAGCCAGGCGCGGGGGAACACTGAAGCTTTCTTT.

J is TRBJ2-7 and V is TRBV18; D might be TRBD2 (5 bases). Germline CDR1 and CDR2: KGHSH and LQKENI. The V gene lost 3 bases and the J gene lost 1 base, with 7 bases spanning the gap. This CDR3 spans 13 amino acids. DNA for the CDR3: TGTGCCAGCTCACCGGGAGATTCCTACGAGCAGTACTTC. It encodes CASSPGDSYEQYF.

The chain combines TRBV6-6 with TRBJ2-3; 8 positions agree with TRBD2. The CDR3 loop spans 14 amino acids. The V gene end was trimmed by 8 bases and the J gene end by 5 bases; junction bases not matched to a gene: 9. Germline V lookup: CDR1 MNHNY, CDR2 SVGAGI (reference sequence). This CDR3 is CASCTGGIKDTQYF. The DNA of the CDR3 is TGTGCCAGCTGTACGGGAGGGATTAAAGATACGCAGTATTTT.

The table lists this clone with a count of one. CDR3 amino acids: CASSLASDQPQHF. The CDR3 bases are TGTGCCAGCAGCTTAGCTTCGGATCAGCCCCAGCATTTT. The rearrangement joins TRBV7-8 to TRBJ1-5, with unresolved D. V lost 0 bases to trimming and J lost 5 bases, with 5 bases between them. This CDR3 spans 13 amino acids. Germline CDR1 is SGHVS and CDR2 is FQNEAQ.

The DNA for the CDR3 is TGTGCCAGCAGCTTCCGGACAGTCGATCAGCCCCAGCATTTT. The encoded protein is CASSFRTVDQPQHF. The V call is TRBV7-2, the J call TRBJ1-5; maybe TRBD1 (6 bases). Per the germline V gene, CDR1 is SGHTA and CDR2 is FQGNSA. With 3 bases removed from V and 5 bases from J, the gap between germline ends came to 11 bases. The CDR3 contains 14 residues.

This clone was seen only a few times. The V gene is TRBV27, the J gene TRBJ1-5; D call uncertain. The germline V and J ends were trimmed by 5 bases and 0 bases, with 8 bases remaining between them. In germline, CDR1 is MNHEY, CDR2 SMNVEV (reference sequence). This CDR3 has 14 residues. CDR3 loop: CASSRSDSNQPQHF. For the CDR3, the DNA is TGTGCCAGCAGTAGGAGCGATAGCAATCAGCCCCAGCATTTT.

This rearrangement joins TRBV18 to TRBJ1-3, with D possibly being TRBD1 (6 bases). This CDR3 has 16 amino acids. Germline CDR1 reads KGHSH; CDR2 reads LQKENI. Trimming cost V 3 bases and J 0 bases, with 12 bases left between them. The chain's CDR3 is CASSPYRESSGNTIYF. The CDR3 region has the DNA TGTGCCAGCTCACCCTACAGGGAAAGCTCTGGAAACACCATATATTTT.

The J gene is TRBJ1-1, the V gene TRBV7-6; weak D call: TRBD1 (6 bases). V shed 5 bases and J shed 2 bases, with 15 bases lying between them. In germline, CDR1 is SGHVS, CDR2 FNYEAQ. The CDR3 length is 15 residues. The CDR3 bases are TGTGCCAGCAGCCCGCGGGGGGGCGACAACACTGAAGCTTTCTTT. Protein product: CASSPRGGDNTEAFF.

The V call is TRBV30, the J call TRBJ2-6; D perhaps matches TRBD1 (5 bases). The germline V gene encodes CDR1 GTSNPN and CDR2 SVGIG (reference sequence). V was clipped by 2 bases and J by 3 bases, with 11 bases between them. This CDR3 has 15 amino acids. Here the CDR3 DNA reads TGTGCCTGGAGTAGGCAGGGCCTTGGGGCCAACGTCCTGACTTTC. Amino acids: CAWSRQGLGANVLTF.

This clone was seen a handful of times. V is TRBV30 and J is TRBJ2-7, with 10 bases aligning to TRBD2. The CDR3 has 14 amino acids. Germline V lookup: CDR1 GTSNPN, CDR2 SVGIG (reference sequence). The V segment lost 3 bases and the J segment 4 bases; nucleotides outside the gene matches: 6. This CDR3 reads CAWSLASGGYEQYF. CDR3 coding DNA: TGTGCCTGGAGCCTGGCTAGCGGGGGTTACGAGCAGTACTTC.

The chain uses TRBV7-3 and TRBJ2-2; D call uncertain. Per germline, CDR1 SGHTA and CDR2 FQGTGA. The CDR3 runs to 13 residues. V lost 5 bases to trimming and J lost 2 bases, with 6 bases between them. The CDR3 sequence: CASSPYNTGELFF. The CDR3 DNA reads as TGTGCCAGCAGCCCCTATAACACCGGGGAGCTGTTTTTT.

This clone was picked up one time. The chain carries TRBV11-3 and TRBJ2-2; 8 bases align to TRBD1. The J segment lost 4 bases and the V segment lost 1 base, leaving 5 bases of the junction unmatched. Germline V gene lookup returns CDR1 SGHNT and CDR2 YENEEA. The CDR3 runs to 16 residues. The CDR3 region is CASSLVGTGVTGELFF. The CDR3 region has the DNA TGTGCCAGCAGCTTAGTGGGGACAGGAGTCACCGGGGAGCTGTTTTTT.

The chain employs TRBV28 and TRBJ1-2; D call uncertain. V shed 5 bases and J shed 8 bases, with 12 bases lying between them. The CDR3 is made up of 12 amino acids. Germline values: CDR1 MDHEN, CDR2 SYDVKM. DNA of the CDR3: TGTGCCAGCAGTGTCCAACCTAAGGGCTACACCTTC. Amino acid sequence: CASSVQPKGYTF.

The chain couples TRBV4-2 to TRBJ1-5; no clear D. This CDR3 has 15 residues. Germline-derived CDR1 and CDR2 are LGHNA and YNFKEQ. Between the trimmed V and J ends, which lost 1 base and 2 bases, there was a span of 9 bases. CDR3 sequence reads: CASSQAGDGNQPQHF. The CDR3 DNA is TGTGCCAGCAGCCAAGCCGGGGATGGCAATCAGCCCCAGCATTTT.

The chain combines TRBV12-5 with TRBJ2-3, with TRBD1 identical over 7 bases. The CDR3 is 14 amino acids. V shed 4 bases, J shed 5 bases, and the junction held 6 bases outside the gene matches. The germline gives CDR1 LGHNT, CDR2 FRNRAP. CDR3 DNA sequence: TGTGCTAGTGGTTCCGACAGGGACGGAGATACGCAGTATTTT. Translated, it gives CASGSDRDGDTQYF.

CDR3 coding DNA: TGTGCCAGCAGCTTATCCGGGACTAGCGATGAGCAGTTCTTC. Translation: CASSLSGTSDEQFF. V is TRBV7-9 and J is TRBJ2-1; 10 nucleotides align to TRBD2. J was trimmed by 8 bases and V by 2 bases; bases with no gene match: 3. This CDR3 contains 14 residues. Germline CDR1 is SEHNR and CDR2 is FQNEAQ (reference sequence).

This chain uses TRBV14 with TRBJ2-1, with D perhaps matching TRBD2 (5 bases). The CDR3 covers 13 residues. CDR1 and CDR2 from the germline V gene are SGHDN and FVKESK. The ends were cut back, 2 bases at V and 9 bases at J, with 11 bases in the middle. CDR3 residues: CASSQMLGSEQFF. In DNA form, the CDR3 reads TGTGCCAGCAGCCAAATGTTAGGGAGTGAGCAGTTCTTC.

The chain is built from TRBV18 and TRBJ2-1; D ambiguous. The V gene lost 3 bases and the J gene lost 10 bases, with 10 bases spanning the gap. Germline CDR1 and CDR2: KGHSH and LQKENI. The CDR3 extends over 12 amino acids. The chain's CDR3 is CASSPADLEQFF. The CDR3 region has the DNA TGTGCCAGCTCACCCGCCGACTTGGAGCAGTTCTTC. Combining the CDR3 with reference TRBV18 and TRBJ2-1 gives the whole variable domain NAGVMQNPRHLVRRRGQEARLRCSPMKGHSHVYWYRQLPEEGLKFMVYLQKENIIDESGMPKERFSAEFPKEGPSILRIQQVVRGDSAAYFCASSPADLEQFFGPGTRLTVL.

CDR3 in DNA: TGCGCCAGCAGTGAGTGGACTAGTTCCCGCACAGATACGCAGTATTTT. As protein: CASSEWTSSRTDTQYF. The chain couples TRBV10-2 to TRBJ2-3; TRBD2 aligns across 7 bases. The CDR3 is made up of 16 amino acids. V was pared by 1 base and J by 1 base, with 5 bases of the junction left unmatched. In germline, CDR1 is WSHSY, CDR2 SAAADI.

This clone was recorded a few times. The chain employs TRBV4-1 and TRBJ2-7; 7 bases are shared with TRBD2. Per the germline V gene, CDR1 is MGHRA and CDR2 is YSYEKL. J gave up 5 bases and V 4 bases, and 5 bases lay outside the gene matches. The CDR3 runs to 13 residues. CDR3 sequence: CASSLATSDEQYF. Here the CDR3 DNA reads TGCGCCAGCAGCCTTGCCACTAGCGACGAGCAGTACTTC.

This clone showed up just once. The CDR3 nucleotides read TGTGCCTGGATGGGAGGGCCAGATACGCAGTATTTT. Its translation: CAWMGGPDTQYF. The J gene is TRBJ2-3, the V gene TRBV30, with 7 bases matching TRBD2. V trimming: 4 bases; J trimming: 4 bases; junction bases outside the gene matches: 2. The germline V gene encodes CDR1 GTSNPN and CDR2 SVGIG (reference sequence). The CDR3 is 12 residues long.

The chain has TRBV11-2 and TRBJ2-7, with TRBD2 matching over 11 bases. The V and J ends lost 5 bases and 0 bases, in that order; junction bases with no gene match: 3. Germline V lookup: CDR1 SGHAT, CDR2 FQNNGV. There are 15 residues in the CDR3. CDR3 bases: TGTGCCAGCAGCGAGACTAGCGGGACCTCCTACGAGCAGTACTTC. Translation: CASSETSGTSYEQYF.

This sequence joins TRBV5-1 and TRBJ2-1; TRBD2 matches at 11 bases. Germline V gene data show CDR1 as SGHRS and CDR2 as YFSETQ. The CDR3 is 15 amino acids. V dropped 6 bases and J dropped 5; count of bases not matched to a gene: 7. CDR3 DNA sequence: TGCGCCAGCACCCTACTAGCGGGAGCCAACAATGAGCAGTTCTTC. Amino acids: CASTLLAGANNEQFF.

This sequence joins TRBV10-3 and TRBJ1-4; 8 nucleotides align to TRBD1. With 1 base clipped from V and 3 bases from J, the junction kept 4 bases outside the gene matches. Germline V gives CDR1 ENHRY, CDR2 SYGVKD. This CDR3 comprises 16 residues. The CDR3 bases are TGTGCCATCAGTGAGTACCTGACAGGGGCTAATGAAAAACTGTTTTTT. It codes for CAISEYLTGANEKLFF.

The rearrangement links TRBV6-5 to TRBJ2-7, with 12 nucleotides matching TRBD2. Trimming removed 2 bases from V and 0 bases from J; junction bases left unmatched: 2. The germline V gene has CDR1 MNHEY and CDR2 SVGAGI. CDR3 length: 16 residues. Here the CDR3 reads CASSYGLAGSSYEQYF. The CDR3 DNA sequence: TGTGCCAGCAGTTACGGACTAGCGGGAAGCTCCTACGAGCAGTACTTC.

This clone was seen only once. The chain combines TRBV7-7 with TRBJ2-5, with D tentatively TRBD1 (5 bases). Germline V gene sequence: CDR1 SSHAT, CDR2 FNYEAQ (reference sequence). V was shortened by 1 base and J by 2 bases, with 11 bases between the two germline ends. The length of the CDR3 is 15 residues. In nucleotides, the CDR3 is TGTGCCAGCAGCTTAGGCCAGGGTTTGCAAGAGACCCAGTACTTC. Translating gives CASSLGQGLQETQYF.

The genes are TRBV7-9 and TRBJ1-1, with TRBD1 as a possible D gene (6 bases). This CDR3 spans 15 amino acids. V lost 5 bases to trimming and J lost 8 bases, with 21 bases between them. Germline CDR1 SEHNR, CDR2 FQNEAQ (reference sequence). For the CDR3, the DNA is TGTGCCAGCAGCCCGGCCGGGGGGCTTGGTCCCGAAGCTTTCTTT. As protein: CASSPAGGLGPEAFF.

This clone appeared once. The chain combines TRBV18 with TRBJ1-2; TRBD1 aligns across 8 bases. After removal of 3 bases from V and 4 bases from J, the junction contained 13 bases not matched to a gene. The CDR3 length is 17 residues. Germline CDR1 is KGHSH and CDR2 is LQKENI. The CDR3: CASSPSWDRSLLYGYTF. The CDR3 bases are TGTGCCAGCTCACCCTCATGGGACAGGAGCCTCCTCTATGGCTACACCTTC.

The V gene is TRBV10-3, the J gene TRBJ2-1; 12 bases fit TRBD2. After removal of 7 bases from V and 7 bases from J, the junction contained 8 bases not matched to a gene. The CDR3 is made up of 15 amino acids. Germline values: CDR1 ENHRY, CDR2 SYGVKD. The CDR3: CAITELAGGINEQFF. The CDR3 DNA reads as TGTGCCATCACAGAACTAGCGGGAGGCATTAATGAGCAGTTCTTC.

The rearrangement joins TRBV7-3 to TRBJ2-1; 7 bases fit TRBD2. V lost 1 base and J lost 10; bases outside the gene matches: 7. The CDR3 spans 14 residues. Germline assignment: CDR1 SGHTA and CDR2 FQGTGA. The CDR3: CASSLSGRDREQFF. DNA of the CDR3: TGTGCCAGCAGCTTAAGTGGGAGGGATCGGGAGCAGTTCTTC.

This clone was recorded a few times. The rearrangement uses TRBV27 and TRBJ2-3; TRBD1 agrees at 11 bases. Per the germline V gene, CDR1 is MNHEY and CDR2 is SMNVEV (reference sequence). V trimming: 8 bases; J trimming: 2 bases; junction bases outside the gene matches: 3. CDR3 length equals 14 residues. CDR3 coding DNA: TGTGCCAGCCTGGACAGGGGGCACACAGATACGCAGTATTTT. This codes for CASLDRGHTDTQYF.